Sequencing of this T cell receptor (beta chain) was carried out in a study of control samples from healthy donors and cancer patients. Libraries were prepared by immunoSEQ multiplex PCR; TCRdb keeps only in-frame clonotypes and omits some of them. Of over 150,000 clones listed, 90% to 95% were seen once; the top ten hold more than 1.1%. The germline V gene has CDR1 PRHDT and CDR2 FYEKMQ (reference sequence). Deletions cut 4 bases from V and 0 bases from J, with 13 bases between. The CDR3 sequence is 15 residues long. The chain has TRBV13 and TRBJ2-7; TRBD1 or TRBD2 may be the D gene (5 bases each). The origin of this receptor is a woman in her late teens or twenties in good health. The sequenced sample consisted of blood. CDR3 in amino acids: CASSWGKQVSYEQYF. The DNA of the CDR3 is TGTGCCAGCAGCTGGGGGAAACAAGTCTCCTACGAGCAGTACTTC.